A selection of T cell receptor beta chains follows, all from one sample in a study of human T cells and chemical hapten exposure. TCRdb itself ran the RACE reads through MiXCR, one entry per CDR3 protein. The data hold more than 100,000 distinct CDR3 sequences, with approximately 12% observed a single time. The starting material was whole blood, obtained in connection with sensitization to the hapten diphenylcyclopropenone (DPC). These receptors came from a woman in her late teens or twenties with alopecia areata. Some clones in this sample may be carry-over from other donors' samples. Both conserved end residues are part of each CDR3. Fields, in order: V gene, D gene, J gene, clone size, CDR3 DNA, CDR3 protein. The D gene is left open where the match is weak. For some rows the clone size is stated as once, few or many, or as a class when expanded; others skip it.

v_gene: TRBV7-3
d_gene: -
j_gene: TRBJ2-3
abundance: -
CDR3nt: TGTGCCAGCAGCTCGAGTTTGGCAGATACGCAGTATTTT
CDR3aa: CASSSSLADTQYF

v_gene: TRBV7-9
d_gene: TRBD1
j_gene: TRBJ2-2
abundance: many
CDR3nt: TGTGCCAGCAGCTTACCGCGGACAGGGCCCACCGGGGAGCTGTTTTTT
CDR3aa: CASSLPRTGPTGELFF

v_gene: TRBV9
d_gene: -
j_gene: TRBJ1-1
abundance: many
CDR3nt: TGTGCCAGCAGCGTAGAGATGAACACTGAAGCTTTCTTT
CDR3aa: CASSVEMNTEAFF

v_gene: TRBV29-1
d_gene: -
j_gene: TRBJ1-4
abundance: many
CDR3nt: TGCAGCGTTGAATTGGCCGGTGGGGATGAAAAACTGTTTTTT
CDR3aa: CSVELAGGDEKLFF

v_gene: TRBV7-9
d_gene: TRBD1
j_gene: TRBJ1-1
abundance: few
CDR3nt: TGTGCCAGCAGCGCCCGACAGGGTACCGACACTGAAGCTTTCTTT
CDR3aa: CASSARQGTDTEAFF

v_gene: TRBV20-1
d_gene: TRBD1
j_gene: TRBJ1-1
abundance: few
CDR3nt: TGCAGTGCTAGGTACAGGGGAGGGAGCACTGAAGCTTTCTTT
CDR3aa: CSARYRGGSTEAFF

v_gene: TRBV7-8
d_gene: TRBD1
j_gene: TRBJ2-7
abundance: few
CDR3nt: TGTGCCAGCAGCCTGAGGGACAGGGGGGGCTACGAGCAGTACTTC
CDR3aa: CASSLRDRGGYEQYF

v_gene: TRBV7-6
d_gene: TRBD2
j_gene: TRBJ2-1
abundance: few
CDR3nt: TGTGCCAGCAGCTTAGGACTAGCGGGGGGGCAGAATGAGCAGTTCTTC
CDR3aa: CASSLGLAGGQNEQFF

v_gene: TRBV7-9
d_gene: -
j_gene: TRBJ1-6
abundance: -
CDR3nt: TGTGCCAGCAGCTCCCCGACGGGGGGTAATTCACCCCTCCACTTT
CDR3aa: CASSSPTGGNSPLHF

v_gene: TRBV24-1
d_gene: -
j_gene: TRBJ2-2
abundance: -
CDR3nt: TGTGCCACCAGTGATTTGGACCGGAACACCGGGGAGCTGTTTTTT
CDR3aa: CATSDLDRNTGELFF

v_gene: TRBV12-3/TRBV12-4
d_gene: -
j_gene: TRBJ2-2
abundance: -
CDR3nt: TGTGCCAGCAGTTTGAGCTCTGGGGACACCGGGGAGCTGTTTTTT
CDR3aa: CASSLSSGDTGELFF

v_gene: TRBV6-5
d_gene: -
j_gene: TRBJ2-7
abundance: many
CDR3nt: TGTGCCAGTGGGGGGGGGCCATCCTACGAGCAGTACTTC
CDR3aa: CASGGGPSYEQYF

v_gene: TRBV2
d_gene: -
j_gene: TRBJ1-1
abundance: -
CDR3nt: TGTGCCAGCAGCGTTTCACAGGAATACACTGAAGCTTTCTTT
CDR3aa: CASSVSQEYTEAFF

v_gene: TRBV20-1
d_gene: TRBD1
j_gene: TRBJ1-1
abundance: -
CDR3nt: TGCAGTGCAAGAGTTGGGACAGGGAATCAGGCTTTCTTT
CDR3aa: CSARVGTGNQAFF

v_gene: TRBV5-1
d_gene: -
j_gene: TRBJ2-7
abundance: few
CDR3nt: TGCGCCAGCAGCTCCGGTCCTACCTACGAGCAGTACTTC
CDR3aa: CASSSGPTYEQYF

v_gene: TRBV6-5
d_gene: TRBD1
j_gene: TRBJ1-6
abundance: -
CDR3nt: TGTGCCAGCAGTTACCAAGGACAGGGAATATCGTATAATTCACCCCTCCACTTT
CDR3aa: CASSYQGQGISYNSPLHF

v_gene: TRBV6-1
d_gene: TRBD1
j_gene: TRBJ1-1
abundance: many
CDR3nt: TGTGCCAGCATTTTGACAGGGGGATACACTGAAGCTTTCTTT
CDR3aa: CASILTGGYTEAFF

v_gene: TRBV28
d_gene: TRBD2
j_gene: TRBJ2-4
abundance: few
CDR3nt: TGTGCCAGTGGGACTAGCGCCAAAAACATTCAGTACTTC
CDR3aa: CASGTSAKNIQYF

v_gene: TRBV6-2/TRBV6-3
d_gene: -
j_gene: TRBJ1-2
abundance: many
CDR3nt: TGTGCCAGCAGTTTCGCGACCGGCCCGCGCTATGGCTACACCTTC
CDR3aa: CASSFATGPRYGYTF

v_gene: TRBV29-1
d_gene: -
j_gene: TRBJ2-3
abundance: -
CDR3nt: TGCAGCTTGACGCATAGCACAGATACGCAGTATTTT
CDR3aa: CSLTHSTDTQYF

v_gene: TRBV4-2
d_gene: -
j_gene: TRBJ2-3
abundance: -
CDR3nt: TGTGCCAGCAGCCAAGATCTTCCCCTAAGCACAGATACGCAGTATTTT
CDR3aa: CASSQDLPLSTDTQYF

v_gene: TRBV29-1
d_gene: -
j_gene: TRBJ2-3
abundance: -
CDR3nt: TGCAGCGTACGGACCACCACGTCGGATACGCAGTATTTT
CDR3aa: CSVRTTTSDTQYF

v_gene: TRBV20-1
d_gene: TRBD2
j_gene: TRBJ2-2
abundance: -
CDR3nt: TGCAGTGCTAGAGAGGCCGGGACTAGCGGTGCGACCGGGGAGCTGTTTTTT
CDR3aa: CSAREAGTSGATGELFF

v_gene: TRBV7-2
d_gene: TRBD1
j_gene: TRBJ1-1
abundance: few
CDR3nt: TGTGCCAGCAGCCTCACACAGGGGGCAACTGAAGCTTTCTTT
CDR3aa: CASSLTQGATEAFF